Listed below are T cell receptor beta chains from one sample, sequenced in a study of blood T cell repertoires in COVID-19. Profiling relied on immunoSEQ multiplex PCR, and the TCRdb table lists in-frame clones only, not all of them. The table shows more than 90,000 clones, with 70% to 90% occurring only once. The sample consisted of peripheral blood. These receptors were collected from a man aged 70 or older who had recovered from COVID-19. The CDR3 runs from the conserved cysteine through the conserved F or W. A D gene is named only where the DNA matches it firmly. Only some rows state a clone size, as once, few, many or a class for expanded clones.

cdr3_length: 15
d_call: TRBD2
v_call: TRBV28
clone_size: .
j_call: TRBJ2-1
cdr3_aa: CASSLAGGHYNEQFF
cdr3_nt: TGTGCCAGCAGTCTAGCGGGGGGCCACTACAATGAGCAGTTCTTC

cdr3_length: 15
d_call: TRBD2
v_call: TRBV29-1
clone_size: .
j_call: TRBJ2-1
cdr3_aa: CSVEGLANLLDEQFF
cdr3_nt: TGCAGCGTTGAGGGACTAGCTAATTTGCTAGATGAGCAGTTCTTC

cdr3_length: 16
d_call: .
v_call: TRBV14
clone_size: .
j_call: TRBJ1-4
cdr3_aa: CASSQTRTAPREKLFF
cdr3_nt: TGTGCCAGCAGCCAAACCAGGACTGCCCCTAGGGAAAAACTGTTTTTT

cdr3_length: 13
d_call: .
v_call: TRBV19
clone_size: .
j_call: TRBJ2-2
cdr3_aa: CASRQRGTGELFF
cdr3_nt: TGTGCCAGTCGACAGAGAGGCACCGGGGAGCTGTTTTTT

cdr3_length: 14
d_call: .
v_call: TRBV7-6
clone_size: .
j_call: TRBJ2-3
cdr3_aa: CASSLSGSTDTQYF
cdr3_nt: TGTGCCAGCAGCTTGTCAGGGTCCACAGATACGCAGTATTTT

cdr3_length: 17
d_call: .
v_call: TRBV28
clone_size: .
j_call: TRBJ1-5
cdr3_aa: CASSLYHSFLSNQPQHF
cdr3_nt: TGTGCCAGCAGTTTATATCACAGTTTCTTGAGCAATCAGCCCCAGCATTTT

cdr3_length: 14
d_call: TRBD2
v_call: TRBV5-6
clone_size: .
j_call: TRBJ2-7
cdr3_aa: CASSRAGVSYEQYF
cdr3_nt: TGTGCCAGCAGCCGGGCGGGAGTCTCCTACGAGCAGTACTTC

cdr3_length: 12
d_call: .
v_call: TRBV28
clone_size: .
j_call: TRBJ1-1
cdr3_aa: CASSPQQMVAFF
cdr3_nt: TGTGCCAGCAGTCCGCAACAGATGGTAGCTTTCTTT

cdr3_length: 15
d_call: TRBD2
v_call: TRBV27
clone_size: .
j_call: TRBJ2-1
cdr3_aa: CASSVTSGSGDEQFF
cdr3_nt: TGTGCCAGCAGTGTAACTAGCGGGAGTGGAGATGAGCAGTTCTTC

cdr3_length: 16
d_call: .
v_call: TRBV5-1
clone_size: .
j_call: TRBJ2-7
cdr3_aa: CASSLGGAGASYEQYF
cdr3_nt: TGCGCCAGCAGCTTGGGGGGTGCGGGTGCCTCCTACGAGCAGTACTTC

cdr3_length: 14
d_call: .
v_call: TRBV9
clone_size: .
j_call: TRBJ1-1
cdr3_aa: CASSVEGRDTEAFF
cdr3_nt: TGTGCCAGCAGCGTAGAGGGCAGGGACACTGAAGCTTTCTTT

cdr3_length: 14
d_call: TRBD1
v_call: TRBV3-1/TRBV3-2
clone_size: once
j_call: TRBJ2-5
cdr3_aa: CASSQVGGRETQYF
cdr3_nt: TGTGCCAGCAGCCAAGTAGGGGGCCGAGAGACCCAGTACTTC

cdr3_length: 11
d_call: .
v_call: TRBV20-1
clone_size: .
j_call: TRBJ2-1
cdr3_aa: CSARVLGEQFF
cdr3_nt: TGCAGTGCTAGAGTTTTGGGCGAGCAGTTCTTC

cdr3_length: 15
d_call: .
v_call: TRBV7-3
clone_size: .
j_call: TRBJ1-1
cdr3_aa: CASRDSTRSNTEAFF
cdr3_nt: TGTGCCAGCAGGGACAGCACAAGGTCGAACACTGAAGCTTTCTTT

cdr3_length: 15
d_call: TRBD1
v_call: TRBV5-1
clone_size: .
j_call: TRBJ2-3
cdr3_aa: CASSLRDRRTDTQYF
cdr3_nt: TGCGCCAGCAGCTTAAGGGACAGACGCACAGATACGCAGTATTTT

cdr3_length: 14
d_call: TRBD2
v_call: TRBV24-1
clone_size: .
j_call: TRBJ2-1
cdr3_aa: CATTPGGSYNEQFF
cdr3_nt: TGTGCCACCACGCCCGGCGGGAGCTACAATGAGCAGTTCTTC

cdr3_length: 13
d_call: .
v_call: TRBV5-1
clone_size: .
j_call: TRBJ2-1
cdr3_aa: CASSLARPHEQFF
cdr3_nt: TGCGCCAGCAGCTTGGCGCGGCCCCATGAGCAGTTCTTC

cdr3_length: 16
d_call: .
v_call: TRBV18
clone_size: .
j_call: TRBJ2-5
cdr3_aa: CASSPLADLFQETQYF
cdr3_nt: TGTGCCAGCTCACCACTAGCGGACCTCTTCCAAGAGACCCAGTACTTC

cdr3_length: 14
d_call: .
v_call: TRBV28
clone_size: .
j_call: TRBJ1-5
cdr3_aa: CASSLIGSNQPQHF
cdr3_nt: TGTGCCAGCAGTTTAATCGGGAGCAATCAGCCCCAGCATTTT

cdr3_length: 19
d_call: .
v_call: TRBV2
clone_size: .
j_call: TRBJ1-4
cdr3_aa: CASSDLAMGRGATNEKLFF
cdr3_nt: TGTGCCAGCAGTGATCTTGCTATGGGCAGGGGAGCTACTAATGAAAAACTGTTTTTT